This T cell receptor beta chain emerged from a study of CD8 T cells in Susac syndrome. Sequencing of TCR beta drew on CD8+ and CD4+ T cells from blood. TEMRA cells were enriched by FACS, while CD8+ and CD4+ T cells were obtained through a negative isolation that was performed magnetically. Random hexamers were used to reverse transcribe roughly 0.45 to 1 ug of RNA. Each CDR3 protein is one row after TCRdb ran MiXCR on the immunoSEQ multiplex PCR reads. The data contain approximately 280,000 distinct CDR3 sequences, about 88% of them singletons. There are 14 residues in the CDR3. Trimming cost V 3 bases and J 7 bases; bases outside gene matches: 2. Germline assignment: CDR1 MGHRA and CDR2 YSYEKL.

This clonotype was obtained from a human donor with multiple sclerosis. The chain couples TRBV4-1 to TRBJ1-4; TRBD1 agrees at 10 bases. The sequencing input was CD8+ T cells from PBMCs. CDR3 region: CASSHGQGVEKLFF. The CDR3, as DNA: TGCGCCAGCAGCCATGGACAGGGGGTTGAAAAACTGTTTTTT.